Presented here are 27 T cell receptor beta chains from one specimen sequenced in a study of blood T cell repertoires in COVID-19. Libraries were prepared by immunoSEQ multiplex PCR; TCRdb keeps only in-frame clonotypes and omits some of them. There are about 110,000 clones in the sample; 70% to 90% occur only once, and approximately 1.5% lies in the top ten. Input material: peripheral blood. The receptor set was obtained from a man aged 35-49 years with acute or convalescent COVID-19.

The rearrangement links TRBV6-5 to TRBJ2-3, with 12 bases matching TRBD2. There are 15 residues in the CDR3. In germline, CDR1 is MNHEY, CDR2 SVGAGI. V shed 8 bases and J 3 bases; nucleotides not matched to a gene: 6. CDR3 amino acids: CASVRLAGVTDTQYF. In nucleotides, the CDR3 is TGTGCCAGCGTTCGACTAGCGGGGGTGACAGATACGCAGTATTTT.

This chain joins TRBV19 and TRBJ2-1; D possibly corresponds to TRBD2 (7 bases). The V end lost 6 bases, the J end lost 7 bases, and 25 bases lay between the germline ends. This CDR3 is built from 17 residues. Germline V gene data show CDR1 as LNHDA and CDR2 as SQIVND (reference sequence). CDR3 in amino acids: CASSHGLGRGGGNEQFF. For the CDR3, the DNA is TGTGCCAGTAGCCACGGTCTGGGGAGGGGAGGGGGTAATGAGCAGTTCTTC. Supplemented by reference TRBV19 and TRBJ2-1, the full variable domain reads DGGITQSPKYLFRKEGQNVTLSCEQNLNHDAMYWYRQDPGQGLRLIYYSQIVNDFQKGDIAEGYSVSREKKESFPLTVTSAQKNPTAFYLCASSHGLGRGGGNEQFFGPGTRLTVL.

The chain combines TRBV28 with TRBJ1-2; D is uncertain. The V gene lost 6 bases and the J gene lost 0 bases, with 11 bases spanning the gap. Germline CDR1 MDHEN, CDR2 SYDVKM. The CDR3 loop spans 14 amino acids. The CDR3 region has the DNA TGTGCCAGCAGCCCACCCGGGACTAACTATGGCTACACCTTC. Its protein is CASSPPGTNYGYTF.

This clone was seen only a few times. In DNA, the CDR3 is TGTGCCAGCAGTGAAAGCGGGGGGGGTACCTATGGCTACACCTTC. Protein sequence: CASSESGGGTYGYTF. The genes are TRBV2 and TRBJ1-2, with D perhaps TRBD1 (5 bases). Trimming stripped 2 bases from V and 4 bases from J, with 14 bases between. From germline, CDR1 is SNHLY and CDR2 FYNNEI. CDR3 length: 15 residues.

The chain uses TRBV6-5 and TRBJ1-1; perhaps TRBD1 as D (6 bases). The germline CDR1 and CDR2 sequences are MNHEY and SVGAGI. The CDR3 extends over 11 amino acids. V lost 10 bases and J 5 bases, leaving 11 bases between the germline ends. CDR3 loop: CATAGVTEAFF. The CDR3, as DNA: TGTGCCACCGCAGGGGTAACTGAAGCTTTCTTT.

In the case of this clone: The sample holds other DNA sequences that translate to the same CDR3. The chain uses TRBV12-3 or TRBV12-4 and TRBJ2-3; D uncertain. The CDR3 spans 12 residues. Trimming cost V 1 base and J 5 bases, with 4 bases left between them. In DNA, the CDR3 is TGTGCCAGCAGTTTAGTGAGAGATACGCAGTATTTT. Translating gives CASSLVRDTQYF.

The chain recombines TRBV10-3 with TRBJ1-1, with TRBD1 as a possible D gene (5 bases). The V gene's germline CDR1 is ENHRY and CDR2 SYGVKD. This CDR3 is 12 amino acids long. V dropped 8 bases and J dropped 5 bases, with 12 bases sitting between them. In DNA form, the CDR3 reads TGTGCCATCCGGGGGTTTGAGACTGAAGCTTTCTTT. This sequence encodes CAIRGFETEAFF.

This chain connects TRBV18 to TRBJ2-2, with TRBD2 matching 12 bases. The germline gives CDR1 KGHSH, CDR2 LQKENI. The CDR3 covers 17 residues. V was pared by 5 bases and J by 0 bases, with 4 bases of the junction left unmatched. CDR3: CASSRSSGRANTGELFF. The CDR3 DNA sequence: TGTGCCAGCTCAAGATCTAGCGGGAGGGCGAACACCGGGGAGCTGTTTTTT.

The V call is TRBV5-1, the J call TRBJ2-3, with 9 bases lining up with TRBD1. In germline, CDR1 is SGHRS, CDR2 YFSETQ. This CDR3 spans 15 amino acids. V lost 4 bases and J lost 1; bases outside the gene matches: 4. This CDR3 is CASSRRTGGTDTQYF. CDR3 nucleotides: TGCGCCAGCAGCCGTCGGACAGGGGGCACAGATACGCAGTATTTT.

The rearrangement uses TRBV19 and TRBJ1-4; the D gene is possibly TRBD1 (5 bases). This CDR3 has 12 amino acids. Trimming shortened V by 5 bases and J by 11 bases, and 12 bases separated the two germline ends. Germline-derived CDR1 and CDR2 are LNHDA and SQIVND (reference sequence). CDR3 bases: TGTGCCAGTAGTCCGCGACAGATGAAACTGTTTTTT. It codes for CASSPRQMKLFF.

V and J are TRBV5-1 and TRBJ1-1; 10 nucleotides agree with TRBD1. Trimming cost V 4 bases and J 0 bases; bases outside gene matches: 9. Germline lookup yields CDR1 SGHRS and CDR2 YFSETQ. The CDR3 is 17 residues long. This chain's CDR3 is CASSPRRDRGMNTEAFF. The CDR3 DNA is TGCGCCAGCAGCCCCCGGCGGGACAGGGGTATGAACACTGAAGCTTTCTTT.

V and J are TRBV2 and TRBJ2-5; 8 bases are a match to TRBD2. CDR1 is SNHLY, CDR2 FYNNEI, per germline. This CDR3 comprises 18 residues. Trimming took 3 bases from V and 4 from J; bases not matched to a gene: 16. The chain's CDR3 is CASSDEPRLAREGETQYF. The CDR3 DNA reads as TGTGCCAGCAGTGATGAACCGCGACTAGCTCGGGAGGGAGAGACCCAGTACTTC.

The CDR3 bases are TGTGCCCCGAGGGGTGGGACAGGCCCCTCCGAGCAGTACTTC. It translates to CAPRGGTGPSEQYF. The chain has TRBV27 and TRBJ2-7; TRBD1 matches 8 bases. The CDR3 runs to 14 residues. The V gene end was trimmed by 11 bases and the J gene end by 6 bases; junction bases not matched to a gene: 15. Germline values: CDR1 MNHEY, CDR2 SMNVEV (reference sequence).

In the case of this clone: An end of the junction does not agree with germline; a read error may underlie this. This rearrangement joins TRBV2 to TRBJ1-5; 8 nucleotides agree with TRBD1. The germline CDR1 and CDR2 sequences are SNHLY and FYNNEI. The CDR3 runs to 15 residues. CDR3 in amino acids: CASSERAGGNQPQHF. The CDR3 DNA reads TGTGCCAGCAGTGAAAGGGCAGGGGGCAACCAGCCCCAGCATTTT.

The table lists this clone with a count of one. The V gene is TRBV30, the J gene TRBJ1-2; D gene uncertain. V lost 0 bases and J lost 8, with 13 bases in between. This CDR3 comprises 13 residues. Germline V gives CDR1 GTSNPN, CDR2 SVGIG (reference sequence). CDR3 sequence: CAWSVHQVGGYTF. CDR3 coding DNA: TGTGCCTGGAGTGTACATCAGGTCGGCGGCTACACCTTC.

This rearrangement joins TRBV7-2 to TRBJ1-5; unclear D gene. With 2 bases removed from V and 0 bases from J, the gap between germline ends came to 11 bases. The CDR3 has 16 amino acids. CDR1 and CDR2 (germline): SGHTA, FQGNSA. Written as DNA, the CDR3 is TGTGCCAGCAGCTTATTAGCGGCAGTTAGCAATCAGCCCCAGCATTTT. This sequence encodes CASSLLAAVSNQPQHF.

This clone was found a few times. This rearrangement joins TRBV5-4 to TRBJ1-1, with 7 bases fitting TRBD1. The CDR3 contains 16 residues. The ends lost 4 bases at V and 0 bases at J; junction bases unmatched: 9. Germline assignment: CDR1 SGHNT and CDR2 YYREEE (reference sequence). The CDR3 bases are TGTGCCAGCAGCCCCCAGGGACAGCAGATGAACACTGAAGCTTTCTTT. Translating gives CASSPQGQQMNTEAFF.

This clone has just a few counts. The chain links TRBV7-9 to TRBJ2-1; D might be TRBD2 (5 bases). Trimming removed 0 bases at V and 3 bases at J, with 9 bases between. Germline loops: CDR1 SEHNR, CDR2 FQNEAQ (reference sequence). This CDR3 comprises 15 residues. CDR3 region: CASSLAAGNYNEQFF. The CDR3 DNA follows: TGTGCCAGCAGCTTAGCTGCGGGTAACTACAATGAGCAGTTCTTC.

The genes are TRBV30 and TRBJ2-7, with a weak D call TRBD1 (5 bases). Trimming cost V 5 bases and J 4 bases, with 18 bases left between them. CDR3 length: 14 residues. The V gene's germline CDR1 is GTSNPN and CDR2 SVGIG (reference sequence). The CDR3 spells CAWGRQRPIYEQYF. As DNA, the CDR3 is TGTGCCTGGGGCAGACAGAGACCTATTTACGAGCAGTACTTC.

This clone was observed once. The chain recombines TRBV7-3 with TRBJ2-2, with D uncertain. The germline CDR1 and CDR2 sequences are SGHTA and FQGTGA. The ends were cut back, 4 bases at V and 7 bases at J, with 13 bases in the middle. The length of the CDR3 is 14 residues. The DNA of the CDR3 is TGTGCCAGCAGCTCCCAGCTAGTAGGCGGGGAGCTGTTTTTT. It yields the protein CASSSQLVGGELFF.

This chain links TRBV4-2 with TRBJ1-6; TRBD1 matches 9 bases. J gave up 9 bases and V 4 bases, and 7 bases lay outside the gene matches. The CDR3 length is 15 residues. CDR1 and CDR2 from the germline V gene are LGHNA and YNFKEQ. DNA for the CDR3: TGTGCCAGCAGCCGGGGGGACAGGGAGGTTTCACCCCTCCACTTT. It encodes CASSRGDREVSPLHF.

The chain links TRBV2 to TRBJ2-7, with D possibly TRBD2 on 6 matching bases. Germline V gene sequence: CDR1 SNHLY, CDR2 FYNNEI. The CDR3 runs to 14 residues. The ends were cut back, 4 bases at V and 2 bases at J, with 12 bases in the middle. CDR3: CASSVGGYTYEQYF. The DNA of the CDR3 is TGTGCCAGCAGTGTCGGAGGGTATACCTACGAGCAGTACTTC.

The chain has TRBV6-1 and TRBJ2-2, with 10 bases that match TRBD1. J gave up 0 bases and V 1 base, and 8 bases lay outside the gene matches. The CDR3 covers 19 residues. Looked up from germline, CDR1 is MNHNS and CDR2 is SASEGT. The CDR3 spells CASSEGWGTGATNTGELFF. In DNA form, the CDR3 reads TGTGCCAGCAGTGAAGGTTGGGGGACAGGGGCTACGAACACCGGGGAGCTGTTTTTT.

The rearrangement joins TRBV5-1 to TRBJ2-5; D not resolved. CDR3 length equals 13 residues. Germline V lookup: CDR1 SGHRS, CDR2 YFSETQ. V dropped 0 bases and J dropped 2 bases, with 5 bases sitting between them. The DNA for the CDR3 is TGCGCCAGCAGCTTGGGCAGGCAAGAGACCCAGTACTTC. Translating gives CASSLGRQETQYF. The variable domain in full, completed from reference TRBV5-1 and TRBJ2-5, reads KAGVTQTPRYLIKTRGQQVTLSCSPISGHRSVSWYQQTPGQGLQFLFEYFSETQRNKGNFPGRFSGRQFSNSRSEMNVSTLELGDSALYLCASSLGRQETQYFGPGTRLLVL.

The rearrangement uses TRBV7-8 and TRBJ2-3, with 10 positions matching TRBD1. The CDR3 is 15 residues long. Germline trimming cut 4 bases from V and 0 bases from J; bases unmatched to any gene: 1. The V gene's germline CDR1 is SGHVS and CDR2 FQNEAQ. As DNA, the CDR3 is TGTGCCAGCAGCTCGGGACAGGGGAGCACAGATACGCAGTATTTT. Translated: CASSSGQGSTDTQYF.

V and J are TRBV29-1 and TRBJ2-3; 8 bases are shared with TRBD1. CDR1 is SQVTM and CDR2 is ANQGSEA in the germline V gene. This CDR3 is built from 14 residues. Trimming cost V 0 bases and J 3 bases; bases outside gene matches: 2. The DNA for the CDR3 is TGCAGCGTTGAAGACAGGGGGCGGACAGATACGCAGTATTTT. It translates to CSVEDRGRTDTQYF.

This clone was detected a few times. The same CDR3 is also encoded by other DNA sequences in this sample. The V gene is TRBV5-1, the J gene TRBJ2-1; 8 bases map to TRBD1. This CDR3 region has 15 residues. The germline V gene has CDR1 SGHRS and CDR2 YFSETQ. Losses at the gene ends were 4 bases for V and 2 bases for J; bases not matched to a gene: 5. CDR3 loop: CASSPGQGAYNEQFF. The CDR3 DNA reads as TGCGCCAGCAGCCCAGGACAGGGAGCCTACAATGAGCAGTTCTTC.